These 29 T cell receptor beta chains came from one sample sequenced in a study of PD-L1 blockade in urothelial cancer. Libraries were prepared by immunoSEQ multiplex PCR; TCRdb keeps only in-frame clonotypes and omits some of them. The data hold under 150,000 clones, with about 89% observed a single time. As for time point: peripheral blood 6 weeks after treatment start. The sample consisted of PBMCs, taken around atezolizumab (anti-PD-L1) treatment. These receptors were obtained from a man aged 60-69 years with urothelial cancer.

V and J are TRBV7-2 and TRBJ2-7, with TRBD1 matching over 8 bases. The germline CDR1 and CDR2 sequences are SGHTA and FQGNSA. The CDR3 consists of 15 residues. The junction had 8 bases not matched to a gene; V was cut back by 6 bases and J by 1 base. CDR3 DNA sequence: TGTGCCAGCAGTCACGGACAGGGTTGGTCCTACGAGCAGTACTTC. Translating it yields CASSHGQGWSYEQYF.

The chain carries TRBV5-1 and TRBJ2-1; 7 nucleotides match TRBD1. V gave up 8 bases and J gave up 7 bases; unmatched junction bases: 15. CDR1 SGHRS and CDR2 YFSETQ come from the germline V gene. The CDR3 is 15 residues long. Written as DNA, the CDR3 is TGCGCCAGTACTCGGGACAGCAGTACGGATAATGAGCAGTTCTTC. The encoded protein is CASTRDSSTDNEQFF.

The V and J genes are TRBV7-6 and TRBJ2-7; D is perhaps TRBD2 (6 bases). Germline V gives CDR1 SGHVS, CDR2 FNYEAQ. The CDR3 extends over 16 amino acids. Trimming took 1 base from V and 2 from J, leaving 15 bases between them. CDR3 amino acids: CASSLVEGTFPYEQYF. CDR3 in DNA: TGTGCCAGCAGCTTAGTAGAAGGGACTTTTCCCTACGAGCAGTACTTC. Full variable domain (missing parts from reference TRBV7-6 and TRBJ2-7): GAGVSQSPRYKVTKRGQDVALRCDPISGHVSLYWYRQALGQGPEFLTYFNYEAQQDKSGLPNDRFSAERPEGSISTLTIQRTEQRDSAMYRCASSLVEGTFPYEQYFGPGTRLTVT.

This chain links TRBV18 with TRBJ2-7, with D tentatively TRBD1 (6 bases). The CDR3 has 15 amino acids. The germline V and J ends were trimmed by 3 bases and 0 bases, with 12 bases remaining between them. Germline lookup yields CDR1 KGHSH and CDR2 LQKENI. The CDR3 is CASSPIRQDSYEQYF. DNA for the CDR3: TGTGCCAGCTCACCTATCCGACAGGACTCCTACGAGCAGTACTTC.

The chain has TRBV7-9 and TRBJ2-1; 8 bases are shared with TRBD1. CDR1 SEHNR and CDR2 FQNEAQ come from the germline V gene (reference sequence). V was clipped by 5 bases and J by 8 bases; unmatched bases: 11. There are 15 residues in the CDR3. The CDR3 DNA sequence: TGTGCCAGCAGCGTTAACAGGGGGGTAACCGATGAGCAGTTCTTC. Translation: CASSVNRGVTDEQFF.

V gene TRBV6-5 combines with J gene TRBJ2-7; 9 nucleotides agree with TRBD1. The CDR3 totals 15 residues. With 6 bases clipped from V and 2 bases from J, the junction kept 8 bases outside the gene matches. In germline, CDR1 is MNHEY, CDR2 SVGAGI. The CDR3: CASSSQGAGTYEQYF. DNA of the CDR3: TGTGCCAGCAGCTCACAGGGGGCCGGGACCTACGAGCAGTACTTC.

The J gene is TRBJ2-3, the V gene TRBV5-1; 7 bases fit TRBD2. After removal of 7 bases from V and 2 bases from J, the junction contained 13 bases not matched to a gene. The CDR3 has 16 amino acids. The V gene's germline CDR1 is SGHRS and CDR2 YFSETQ. The CDR3 loop reads CASGPARDYLTDTQYF. CDR3 in DNA: TGCGCCAGCGGGCCGGCAAGGGACTACCTCACAGATACGCAGTATTTT.

This rearrangement joins TRBV7-7 to TRBJ2-3; TRBD2 might be the D (5 bases). Germline assignment: CDR1 SSHAT and CDR2 FNYEAQ (reference sequence). The V end was cut by 5 bases, the J end by 1 base, with 16 bases between. CDR3 length: 16 residues. CDR3 DNA: TGTGCCAGCAGCCCCTCCCCAGACGGGGGCACAGATACGCAGTATTTT. Translating gives CASSPSPDGGTDTQYF.

This clone has a single count. The chain combines TRBV11-3 with TRBJ2-3, with TRBD1 matching over 7 bases. This CDR3 has 18 amino acids. CDR1 and CDR2 (germline): SGHNT, YENEEA. Unmatched junction bases numbered 14, after V lost 4 bases and J lost 1 base. The CDR3 region has the DNA TGTGCCAGCAGCTCCCCGCCGCCCAGACAGGGAGGCACAGATACGCAGTATTTT. Translating gives CASSSPPPRQGGTDTQYF.

The chain carries TRBV6-1 and TRBJ2-5; D uncertain. V dropped 3 bases and J dropped 5 bases, with 10 bases sitting between them. Germline CDR1 and CDR2: MNHNS and SASEGT. The CDR3 contains 13 residues. CDR3 coding DNA: TGTGCCAGCAGTGAGGTCCTTCGGGAGACCCAGTACTTC. It is translated as CASSEVLRETQYF.

CDR3 bases: TGTGCCAGCTCAGCGGACAGGGGCCTCTACAATGAGCAGTTCTTC. Amino acid sequence: CASSADRGLYNEQFF. This chain uses TRBV18 with TRBJ2-1, with 9 bases lining up with TRBD1. Germline values: CDR1 KGHSH, CDR2 LQKENI. The CDR3 runs to 15 residues. With V trimmed by 5 bases and J by 3 bases, 5 bases remained unmatched.

This chain joins TRBV5-3 and TRBJ1-2; D ambiguous. TRBV5-3 is reported as an ORF; its role is uncertain. The CDR3 is 13 residues long. V lost 4 bases and J lost 4, with 11 bases in between. The CDR3 loop reads CARSVPVSYGYTF. CDR3 sequence (DNA): TGTGCCAGAAGCGTCCCCGTTTCCTATGGCTACACCTTC.

The chain has TRBV29-1 and TRBJ2-2; 7 positions agree with TRBD1. The germline gives CDR1 SQVTM, CDR2 ANQGSEA. This CDR3 spans 13 amino acids. The V gene end was trimmed by 7 bases and the J gene end by 1 base; junction bases not matched to a gene: 3. CDR3 protein: CSGGGLNTGELFF. The CDR3 DNA reads as TGCAGCGGAGGGGGCCTGAACACCGGGGAGCTGTTTTTT.

The chain links TRBV18 to TRBJ2-6, with 10 bases fitting TRBD1. The CDR3 sequence is 17 residues long. V lost 2 bases to trimming and J lost 1 base; unmatched junction nucleotides: 2. Germline values: CDR1 KGHSH, CDR2 LQKENI. CDR3 sequence: CASSPGTGDSGANVLTF. CDR3 DNA: TGTGCCAGCTCACCAGGGACAGGGGATTCTGGGGCCAACGTCCTGACTTTC.

The chain carries TRBV13 and TRBJ2-4, with 7 bases lining up with TRBD2. V shed 3 bases and J 4 bases; nucleotides not matched to a gene: 6. From germline, CDR1 is PRHDT and CDR2 FYEKMQ (reference sequence). This CDR3 is 15 amino acids long. CDR3 amino acids: CASSFEGGSKNIQYF. CDR3 DNA sequence: TGTGCCAGCAGCTTCGAGGGAGGGAGTAAAAACATTCAGTACTTC. Together with reference TRBV13 and TRBJ2-4, the CDR3 gives the full variable domain: AAGVIQSPRHLIKEKRETATLKCYPIPRHDTVYWYQQGPGQDPQFLISFYEKMQSDKGSIPDRFSAQQFSDYHSELNMSSLELGDSALYFCASSFEGGSKNIQYFGAGTRLSVL.

This chain uses TRBV5-6 with TRBJ1-4, with a weak D call TRBD1 (5 bases). Germline V gene sequence: CDR1 SGHDT, CDR2 YYEEEE. This CDR3 spans 15 amino acids. V lost 1 base to trimming and J lost 6 bases, with 13 bases between them. In DNA form, the CDR3 reads TGTGCCAGCAGCTTGTACCAGGGAGGCGATGAAAAACTGTTTTTT. Protein product: CASSLYQGGDEKLFF. The whole variable domain, remainder taken from reference TRBV5-6 and TRBJ1-4, is DAGVTQSPTHLIKTRGQQVTLRCSPKSGHDTVSWYQQALGQGPQFIFQYYEEEERQRGNFPDRFSGHQFPNYSSELNVNALLLGDSALYLCASSLYQGGDEKLFFGSGTQLSVL.

V is TRBV7-3 and J is TRBJ2-7, with D unresolved. The CDR3 runs 14 residues. CDR1 and CDR2 (germline): SGHTA, FQGTGA. Trimming removed 1 base at V and 0 bases at J, with 7 bases between. CDR3 DNA sequence: TGTGCCAGCAGCTTAAGTGGCAGCTCCTACGAGCAGTACTTC. It encodes CASSLSGSSYEQYF. Full variable domain (remainder filled in from reference TRBV7-3 and TRBJ2-7): GAGVSQTPSNKVTEKGKYVELRCDPISGHTALYWYRQSLGQGPEFLIYFQGTGAADDSGLPNDRFFAVRPEGSVSTLKIQRTERGDSAVYLCASSLSGSSYEQYFGPGTRLTVT.

A single count supports this clone. This chain connects TRBV28 to TRBJ2-7; 11 nucleotides line up with TRBD2. V shed 6 bases, J shed 6 bases, and the junction held 7 bases outside the gene matches. The germline CDR1 and CDR2 sequences are MDHEN and SYDVKM. The CDR3 has 14 amino acids. The CDR3 DNA is TGTGCCAGCAGCTGGGGGCTAGCGGGAGGCGAGCAGTACTTC. As protein: CASSWGLAGGEQYF.

The V call is TRBV7-9, the J call TRBJ1-3, with D maybe TRBD1 (6 bases). V was pared by 8 bases and J by 1 base, with 15 bases between. CDR1 and CDR2 (germline): SEHNR, FQNEAQ (reference sequence). The CDR3 consists of 15 residues. The CDR3 nucleotides are TGTGCCAGCTGGGACGACAGGCAATCTGGAAACACCATATATTTT. Its protein product is CASWDDRQSGNTIYF.

The CDR3 here is CASSYQGWTTEAFF. The CDR3 DNA sequence: TGTGCCAGCAGTTACCAGGGTTGGACCACTGAAGCTTTCTTT. V usage is TRBV6-5 and J usage is TRBJ1-1, with D possibly TRBD1 on 5 matching bases. V lost 2 bases to trimming and J lost 4 bases, with 11 bases between them. The length of the CDR3 is 14 residues. The germline V gene has CDR1 MNHEY and CDR2 SVGAGI.

Concerning this clone itself: This CDR3 is also generated by other DNA sequences in the sample. The gene calls are TRBV7-9 and TRBJ1-2, with D hard to call. V was shortened by 2 bases and J by 7 bases, with 5 bases between the two germline ends. The CDR3 length is 11 residues. CDR1 SEHNR and CDR2 FQNEAQ come from the germline V gene (reference sequence). The CDR3 bases are TGTGCCAGCAGCTTAACTGGTGGCTACACCTTC. Its translation is CASSLTGGYTF.

This sequence joins TRBV30 and TRBJ1-5, with D hard to call. Germline CDR1 is GTSNPN and CDR2 is SVGIG (reference sequence). The CDR3 has 14 amino acids. Deletions cut 0 bases from V and 6 bases from J, with 12 bases between. The CDR3 region is CAWSVGGFGQPQHF. In DNA form, the CDR3 reads TGTGCCTGGAGTGTAGGAGGGTTTGGTCAGCCCCAGCATTTT.

This chain links TRBV5-1 with TRBJ1-2; D may be TRBD1 (5 bases). The CDR3 runs to 13 residues. V dropped 0 bases and J dropped 4 bases, with 7 bases sitting between them. Germline CDR1 is SGHRS and CDR2 is YFSETQ. The CDR3 is CASSLEGLYGYTF. The CDR3 DNA is TGCGCCAGCAGCTTGGAGGGGCTCTATGGCTACACCTTC. Full variable domain (missing parts from reference TRBV5-1 and TRBJ1-2): KAGVTQTPRYLIKTRGQQVTLSCSPISGHRSVSWYQQTPGQGLQFLFEYFSETQRNKGNFPGRFSGRQFSNSRSEMNVSTLELGDSALYLCASSLEGLYGYTFGSGTRLTVV.

J is TRBJ2-3 and V is TRBV28, with 7 bases aligning to TRBD2. Unmatched junction bases numbered 2, after V lost 5 bases and J lost 0 bases. CDR3 length equals 14 residues. The germline gives CDR1 MDHEN, CDR2 SYDVKM. The CDR3 region is CASSATSSTDTQYF. The CDR3 nucleotides are TGTGCCAGCAGTGCGACTAGCAGCACAGATACGCAGTATTTT.

The chain carries TRBV7-2 and TRBJ2-7; the D is unclear. From germline, CDR1 is SGHTA and CDR2 FQGNSA. CDR3 length equals 12 residues. The V end lost 1 base, the J end lost 1 base, and 2 bases lay between the germline ends. DNA for the CDR3: TGTGCCAGCAGCTTAGTATCCTACGAGCAGTACTTC. Translating gives CASSLVSYEQYF.

This clone has just one count. The chain joins TRBV5-1 to TRBJ2-2, with D maybe TRBD1 (6 bases). This CDR3 region has 15 residues. CDR1 and CDR2 from the germline V gene are SGHRS and YFSETQ. V dropped 5 bases and J dropped 2 bases, with 13 bases sitting between them. CDR3 coding DNA: TGCGCCAGCAGGGTGACAGGCCTTAACACCGGGGAGCTGTTTTTT. Amino acid sequence: CASRVTGLNTGELFF.

The chain employs TRBV7-9 and TRBJ1-2; D not certain. The germline CDR1 and CDR2 sequences are SEHNR and FQNEAQ (reference sequence). V lost 1 base and J lost 0, with 12 bases in between. CDR3 length equals 16 residues. CDR3 protein: CASSLVLRTPNYGYTF. The CDR3 bases are TGTGCCAGCAGCTTAGTTCTCCGGACTCCTAACTATGGCTACACCTTC.

V usage is TRBV5-1 and J usage is TRBJ2-1, with 8 bases fitting TRBD2. The trim removed 4 bases at V and 10 bases at J, leaving 13 bases unmatched. The CDR3 is made up of 15 amino acids. Germline V gives CDR1 SGHRS, CDR2 YFSETQ. This CDR3 reads CASSPGGTDDREQFF. The CDR3 nucleotides are TGCGCCAGCAGCCCGGGGGGGACGGACGACAGGGAGCAGTTCTTC.

The V and J genes are TRBV5-1 and TRBJ2-1; the match to TRBD1 covers 8 bases. The junction had 8 bases not matched to a gene; V was cut back by 4 bases and J by 2 bases. CDR1 SGHRS and CDR2 YFSETQ come from the germline V gene. The CDR3 is made up of 16 amino acids. The chain's CDR3 is CASSPGQGRPYNEQFF. For the CDR3, the DNA is TGCGCCAGCAGCCCTGGACAGGGAAGGCCCTACAATGAGCAGTTCTTC.